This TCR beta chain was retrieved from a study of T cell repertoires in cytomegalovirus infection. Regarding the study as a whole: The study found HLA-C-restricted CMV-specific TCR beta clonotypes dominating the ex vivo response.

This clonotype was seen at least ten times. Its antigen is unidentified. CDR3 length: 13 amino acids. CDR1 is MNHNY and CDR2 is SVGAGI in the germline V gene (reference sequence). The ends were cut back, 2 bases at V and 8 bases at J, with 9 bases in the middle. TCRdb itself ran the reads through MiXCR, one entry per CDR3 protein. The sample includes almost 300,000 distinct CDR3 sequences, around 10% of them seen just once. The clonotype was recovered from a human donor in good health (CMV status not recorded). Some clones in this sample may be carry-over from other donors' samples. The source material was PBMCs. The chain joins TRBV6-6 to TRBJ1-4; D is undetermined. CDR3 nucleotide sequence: TGTGCCAGCAGTTACGACCTCTTAGAAAAACTGTTTTTT. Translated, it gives CASSYDLLEKLFF.